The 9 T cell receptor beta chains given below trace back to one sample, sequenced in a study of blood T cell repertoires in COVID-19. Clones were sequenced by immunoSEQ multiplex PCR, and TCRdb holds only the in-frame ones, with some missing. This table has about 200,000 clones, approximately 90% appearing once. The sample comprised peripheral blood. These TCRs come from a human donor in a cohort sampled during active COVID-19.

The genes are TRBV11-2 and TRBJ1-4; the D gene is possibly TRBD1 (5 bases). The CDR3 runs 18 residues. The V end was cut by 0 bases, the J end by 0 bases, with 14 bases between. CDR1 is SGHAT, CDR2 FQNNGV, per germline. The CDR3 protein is CASSLDVGGATTNEKLFF. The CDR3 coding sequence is TGTGCCAGCAGCTTAGACGTGGGGGGAGCGACAACTAATGAAAAACTGTTTTTT.

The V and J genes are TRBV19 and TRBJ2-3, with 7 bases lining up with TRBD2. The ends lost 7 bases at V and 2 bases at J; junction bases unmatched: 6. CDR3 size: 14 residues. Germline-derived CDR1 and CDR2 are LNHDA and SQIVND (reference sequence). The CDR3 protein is CASKSGIITDTQYF. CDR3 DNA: TGTGCCAGTAAAAGCGGGATAATCACAGATACGCAGTATTTT.

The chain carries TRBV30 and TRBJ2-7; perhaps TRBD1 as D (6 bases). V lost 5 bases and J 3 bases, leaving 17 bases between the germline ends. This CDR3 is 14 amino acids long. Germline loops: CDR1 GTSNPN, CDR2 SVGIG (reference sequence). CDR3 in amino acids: CAWASIRDNYEQYF. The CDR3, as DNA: TGTGCCTGGGCCAGCATCCGGGACAACTACGAGCAGTACTTC.

The CDR3 is CASSPRGKAGIKETQYF. In nucleotides, the CDR3 is TGTGCCAGCAGCCCGCGGGGGAAAGCGGGAATAAAAGAGACCCAGTACTTC. The chain is built from TRBV3-1 (or the pseudogene TRBV3-2) and TRBJ2-5; TRBD2 matches 7 bases. The CDR3 sequence is 17 residues long. Unmatched junction bases numbered 14, after V lost 4 bases and J lost 3 bases. The germline gives CDR1 LGHDT, CDR2 YNNKEL (reference sequence).

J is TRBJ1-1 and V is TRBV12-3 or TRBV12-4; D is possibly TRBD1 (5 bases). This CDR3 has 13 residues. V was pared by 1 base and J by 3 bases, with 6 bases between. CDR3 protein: CASSLGGDTEAFF. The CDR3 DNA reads TGTGCCAGCAGTTTAGGGGGGGACACTGAAGCTTTCTTT.

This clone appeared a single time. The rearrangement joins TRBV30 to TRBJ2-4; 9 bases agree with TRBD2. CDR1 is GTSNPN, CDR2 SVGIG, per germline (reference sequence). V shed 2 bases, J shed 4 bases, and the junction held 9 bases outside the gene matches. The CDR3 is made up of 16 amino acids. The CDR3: CAWSHPGLARKNIQYF. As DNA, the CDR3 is TGTGCCTGGAGTCACCCTGGACTAGCGCGGAAAAACATTCAGTACTTC.

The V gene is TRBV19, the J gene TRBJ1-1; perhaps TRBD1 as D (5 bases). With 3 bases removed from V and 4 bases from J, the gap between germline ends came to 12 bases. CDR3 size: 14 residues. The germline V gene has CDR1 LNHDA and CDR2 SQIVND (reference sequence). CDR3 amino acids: CASSIYTGSTEAFF. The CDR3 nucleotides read TGTGCCAGTAGTATCTATACAGGTAGCACTGAAGCTTTCTTT.

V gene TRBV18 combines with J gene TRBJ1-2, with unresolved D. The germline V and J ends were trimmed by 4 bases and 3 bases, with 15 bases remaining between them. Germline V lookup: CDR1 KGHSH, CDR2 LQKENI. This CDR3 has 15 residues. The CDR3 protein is CASSLNGRAHYGYTF. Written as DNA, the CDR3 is TGTGCCAGCTCACTGAACGGGCGGGCACACTATGGCTACACCTTC. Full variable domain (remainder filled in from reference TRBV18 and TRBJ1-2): NAGVMQNPRHLVRRRGQEARLRCSPMKGHSHVYWYRQLPEEGLKFMVYLQKENIIDESGMPKERFSAEFPKEGPSILRIQQVVRGDSAAYFCASSLNGRAHYGYTFGSGTRLTVV.

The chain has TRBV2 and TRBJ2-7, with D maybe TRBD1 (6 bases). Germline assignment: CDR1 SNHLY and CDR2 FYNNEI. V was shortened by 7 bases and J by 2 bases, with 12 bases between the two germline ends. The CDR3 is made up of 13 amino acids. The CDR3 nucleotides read TGTGCCAGCACTGGACAGAGAGCCTACGAGCAGTACTTC. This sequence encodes CASTGQRAYEQYF. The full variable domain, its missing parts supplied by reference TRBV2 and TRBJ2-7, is EPEVTQTPSHQVTQMGQEVILRCVPISNHLYFYWYRQILGQKVEFLVSFYNNEISEKSEIFDDQFSVERPDGSNFTLKIRSTKLEDSAMYFCASTGQRAYEQYFGPGTRLTVT.